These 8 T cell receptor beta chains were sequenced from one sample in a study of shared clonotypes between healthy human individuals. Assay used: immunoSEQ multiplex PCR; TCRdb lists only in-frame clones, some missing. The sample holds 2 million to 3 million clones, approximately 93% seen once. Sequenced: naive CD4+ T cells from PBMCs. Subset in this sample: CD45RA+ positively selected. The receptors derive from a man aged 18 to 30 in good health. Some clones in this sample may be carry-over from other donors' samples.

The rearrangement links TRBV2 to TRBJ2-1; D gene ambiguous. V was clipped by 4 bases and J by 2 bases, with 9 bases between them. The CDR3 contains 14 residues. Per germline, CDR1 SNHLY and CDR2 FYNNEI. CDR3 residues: CASSGTSPYNEQFF. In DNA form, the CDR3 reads TGTGCCAGCAGTGGGACGTCTCCCTACAATGAGCAGTTCTTC.

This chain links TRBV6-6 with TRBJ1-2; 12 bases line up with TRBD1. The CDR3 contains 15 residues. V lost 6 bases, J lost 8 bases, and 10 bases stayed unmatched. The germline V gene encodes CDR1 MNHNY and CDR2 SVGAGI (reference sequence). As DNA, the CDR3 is TGTGCCAGCAGCACTACCGGGACAGGGGGCGCCGGCTACACCTTC. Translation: CASSTTGTGGAGYTF.

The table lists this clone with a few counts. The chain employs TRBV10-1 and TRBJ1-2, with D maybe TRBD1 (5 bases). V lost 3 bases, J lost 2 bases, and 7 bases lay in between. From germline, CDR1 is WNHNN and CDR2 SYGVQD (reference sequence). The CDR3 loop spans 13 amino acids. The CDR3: CASSEDSNYGYTF. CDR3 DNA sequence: TGCGCCAGCAGTGAAGACAGCAACTATGGCTACACCTTC.

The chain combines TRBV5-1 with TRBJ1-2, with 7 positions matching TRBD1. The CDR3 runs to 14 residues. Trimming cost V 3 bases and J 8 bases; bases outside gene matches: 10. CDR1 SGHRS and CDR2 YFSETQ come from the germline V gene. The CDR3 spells CASSSRQGLSGYTF. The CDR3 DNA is TGCGCCAGCAGCTCGAGACAGGGTCTCTCCGGCTACACCTTC.

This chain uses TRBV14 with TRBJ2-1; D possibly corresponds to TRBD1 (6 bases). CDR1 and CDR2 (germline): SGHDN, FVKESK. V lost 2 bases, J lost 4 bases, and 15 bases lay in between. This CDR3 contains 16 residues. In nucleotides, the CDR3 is TGTGCCAGCAGCCAAATGCAGGGGCTGGGGTACAATGAGCAGTTCTTC. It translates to CASSQMQGLGYNEQFF.

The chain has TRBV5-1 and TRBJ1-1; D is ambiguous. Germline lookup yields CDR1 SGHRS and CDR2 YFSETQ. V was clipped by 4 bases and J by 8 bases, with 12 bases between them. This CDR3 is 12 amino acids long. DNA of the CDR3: TGCGCCAGCAGCGCGGAGGGAGACGAAGCTTTCTTT. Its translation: CASSAEGDEAFF.

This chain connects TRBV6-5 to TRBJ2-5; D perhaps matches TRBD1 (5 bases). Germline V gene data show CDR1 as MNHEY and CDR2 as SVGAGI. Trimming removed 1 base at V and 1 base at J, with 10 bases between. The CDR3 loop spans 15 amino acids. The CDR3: CASSYWGSLQETQYF. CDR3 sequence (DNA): TGTGCCAGCAGTTACTGGGGCAGCCTCCAAGAGACCCAGTACTTC.

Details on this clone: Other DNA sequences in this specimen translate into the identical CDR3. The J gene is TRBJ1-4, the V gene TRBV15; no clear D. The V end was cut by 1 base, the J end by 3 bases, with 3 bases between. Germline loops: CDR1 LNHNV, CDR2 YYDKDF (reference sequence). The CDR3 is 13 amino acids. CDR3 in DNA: TGTGCCACCAGCAGAGGGTCTAATGAAAAACTGTTTTTT. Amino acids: CATSRGSNEKLFF.